This T cell receptor beta chain was captured by sequencing in a study of blood T cell repertoires in COVID-19. Study-wide context: Both acute and convalescent COVID-19 samples were obtained from the United States, Italy and Spain.

The method was immunoSEQ multiplex PCR; TCRdb's version includes in-frame clones alone and lacks a portion of them. The sample has hundreds of thousands of clones, roughly 86% seen once; the top ten hold roughly a tenth. This CDR3 is built from 13 residues. Germline CDR1 and CDR2: KGHSH and LQKENI. Trimming took 4 bases from V and 5 from J, leaving 11 bases between them. Assignment of participants to cohorts was predicated upon participant-reported clinical history. This clone was found a few times. The chain links TRBV18 to TRBJ2-5; D remains ambiguous. Sequenced sample: PBMCs or T cells enriched from blood (not recorded which). This clonotype originated in a woman under 40 who had recovered from COVID-19. This chain's CDR3 is CASSRLHGETQYF. CDR3 in DNA: TGTGCCAGCTCACGTCTCCACGGGGAGACCCAGTACTTC.